The 18 T cell receptor beta chains given below trace back to one sample, sequenced in a study of a mutant IDH1 vaccine in newly diagnosed glioma. Some clones are missing from TCRdb's copy, which holds only in-frame ones; the method was immunoSEQ multiplex PCR. The data hold approximately 88,000 clones, with 80% observed a single time. Indicated time point: baseline, week 1 (first vaccination visit). Documented treatment: pre-vaccination baseline after standard-of-care therapy. This specimen consisted of PBMCs, obtained from a glioma patient treated with radiotherapy, temozolomide or both. These TCRs come from a man aged 35-49 years with glioma.

CDR3 sequence reads: CASSFLTGGEGETQYF. CDR3 nucleotide sequence: TGTGCCAGCAGCTTCCTGACAGGGGGAGAGGGAGAGACCCAGTACTTC. This chain links TRBV11-2 with TRBJ2-5, with 9 nucleotides matching TRBD1. V gave up 3 bases and J gave up 4 bases; unmatched junction bases: 9. CDR3 length equals 16 residues. Germline-derived CDR1 and CDR2 are SGHAT and FQNNGV. Based on the CDR3 plus reference TRBV11-2 and TRBJ2-5, the full variable domain is EAGVAQSPRYKIIEKRQSVAFWCNPISGHATLYWYQQILGQGPKLLIQFQNNGVVDDSQLPKDRFSAERLKGVDSTLKIQPAKLEDSAVYLCASSFLTGGEGETQYFGPGTRLLVL.

The chain links TRBV19 to TRBJ1-2; unclear D gene. V was trimmed by 5 bases and J by 1 base, leaving 17 bases between them. The germline gives CDR1 LNHDA, CDR2 SQIVND (reference sequence). The CDR3 totals 16 residues. The CDR3 region has the DNA TGTGCCAGTAGTCCTCGAACCCAACAATTTAACTATGGCTACACCTTC. Translation gives CASSPRTQQFNYGYTF.

V gene TRBV7-8 combines with J gene TRBJ1-3, with 12 bases lining up with TRBD1. Looked up from germline, CDR1 is SGHVS and CDR2 is FQNEAQ. Trimming at V came to 5 bases and at J to 3 bases, leaving 5 bases not matched to a gene. CDR3 length: 16 amino acids. This chain's CDR3 is CASSPGQGADGNTIYF. CDR3 DNA: TGTGCCAGCAGCCCGGGACAGGGGGCTGATGGAAACACCATATATTTT.

The rearrangement joins TRBV28 to TRBJ2-7, with 7 positions matching TRBD1. Trimming took 2 bases from V and 6 from J; bases not matched to a gene: 7. CDR1 MDHEN and CDR2 SYDVKM come from the germline V gene. The CDR3 sequence is 14 residues long. CDR3 sequence (DNA): TGTGCCAGCAGTTTAGGGACAGTGAGCTCCGAGCAGTACTTC. Protein product: CASSLGTVSSEQYF.

The chain uses TRBV7-2 and TRBJ2-7; the match to TRBD2 covers 8 bases. The trim removed 4 bases at V and 4 bases at J, leaving 9 bases unmatched. The CDR3 runs 15 residues. Germline assignment: CDR1 SGHTA and CDR2 FQGNSA. CDR3: CASSSPGTRLYEQYF. In nucleotides, the CDR3 is TGTGCCAGCAGCTCTCCCGGGACTAGGCTTTACGAGCAGTACTTC.

The rearrangement uses TRBV14 and TRBJ2-3; TRBD1 or TRBD2 may be the D gene (5 bases each). The CDR3 consists of 17 residues. Germline V gene lookup returns CDR1 SGHDN and CDR2 FVKESK. Trimming stripped 3 bases from V and 0 bases from J, with 16 bases between. CDR3 coding DNA: TGTGCCAGCAGCCACAGGACACCGAGGACTAGCACAGATACGCAGTATTTT. Its protein product is CASSHRTPRTSTDTQYF.

The V call is TRBV14, the J call TRBJ1-2; D call uncertain. Germline V gene sequence: CDR1 SGHDN, CDR2 FVKESK. CDR3 length: 13 residues. V gave up 4 bases and J gave up 6 bases, with 12 bases separating them. The CDR3 DNA reads as TGTGCCAGCAGCCCGACCCGGGGTAATGGCTACACCTTC. It yields the protein CASSPTRGNGYTF.

V usage is TRBV5-4 and J usage is TRBJ1-1; D unclear. CDR1 and CDR2 (germline): SGHNT, YYREEE (reference sequence). The CDR3 has 15 residues. Trimming cost V 0 bases and J 2 bases, with 11 bases left between them. The CDR3 region has the DNA TGTGCCAGCAGCTTGGCAGGAGTACTTAACACTGAAGCTTTCTTT. This translates into CASSLAGVLNTEAFF.

V and J are TRBV7-2 and TRBJ2-5; the D is unclear. Trimming shortened V by 2 bases and J by 4 bases, and 11 bases separated the two germline ends. The germline V gene encodes CDR1 SGHTA and CDR2 FQGNSA. The CDR3 is 14 amino acids. The CDR3, as DNA: TGTGCCAGCAGCTTAATTCGCTCCCGAGAGACCCAGTACTTC. Its protein product is CASSLIRSRETQYF.

Here the CDR3 reads CASSYWGTGTVYEQYF. For the CDR3, the DNA is TGTGCCAGCAGTTACTGGGGAACCGGGACAGTCTACGAGCAGTACTTC. The chain combines TRBV6-6 with TRBJ2-7, with TRBD1 identical over 7 bases. The CDR3 has 16 amino acids. The V segment lost 1 base and the J segment 3 bases; nucleotides outside the gene matches: 9. Germline V gene sequence: CDR1 MNHNY, CDR2 SVGAGI (reference sequence).

The V call is TRBV5-1, the J call TRBJ2-5; 8 bases are shared with TRBD2. The CDR3 spans 16 residues. Germline lookup yields CDR1 SGHRS and CDR2 YFSETQ. Trimming took 3 bases from V and 2 from J; bases not matched to a gene: 9. CDR3 nucleotide sequence: TGCGCCAGCAGCTCCGGAATAGCGGGGACTCAAGAGACCCAGTACTTC. It specifies CASSSGIAGTQETQYF.

The V gene is TRBV5-1, the J gene TRBJ2-7; D not certain. Per germline, CDR1 SGHRS and CDR2 YFSETQ. The CDR3 runs 14 residues. Deletions cut 0 bases from V and 1 base from J, with 8 bases between. The CDR3 sequence: CASSLVSRSYEQYF. DNA of the CDR3: TGCGCCAGCAGCTTGGTCAGCAGATCCTACGAGCAGTACTTC. Supplemented by reference TRBV5-1 and TRBJ2-7, the full variable domain reads KAGVTQTPRYLIKTRGQQVTLSCSPISGHRSVSWYQQTPGQGLQFLFEYFSETQRNKGNFPGRFSGRQFSNSRSEMNVSTLELGDSALYLCASSLVSRSYEQYFGPGTRLTVT.

The J gene is TRBJ2-7, the V gene TRBV2; 10 nucleotides align to TRBD1. Trimming cost V 8 bases and J 1 base; bases outside gene matches: 5. The CDR3 is 14 amino acids. The germline gives CDR1 SNHLY, CDR2 FYNNEI. In DNA, the CDR3 is TGTGCCAGCTGGGGACAGGGGACATCCTACGAGCAGTACTTC. It codes for CASWGQGTSYEQYF.

This clone was seen a single time. The V and J genes are TRBV6-6 and TRBJ1-6; D possibly corresponds to TRBD1 (6 bases). CDR3 length equals 16 residues. Germline lookup yields CDR1 MNHNY and CDR2 SVGAGI (reference sequence). Trimming left V 8 bases short and J 7 bases short, with 21 bases between. The CDR3 coding sequence is TGTGCCAGCCTCTCAAACAGGGCTGTACGAAATTCACCCCTCCACTTT. Translation gives CASLSNRAVRNSPLHF.

The chain couples TRBV2 to TRBJ2-7; TRBD2 agrees at 10 bases. The CDR3 is 14 amino acids. V shed 8 bases, J shed 3 bases, and the junction held 7 bases outside the gene matches. Germline V gene lookup returns CDR1 SNHLY and CDR2 FYNNEI. In DNA, the CDR3 is TGTGCCAGCGGGTCAGGGACTAGCGACTACGAGCAGTACTTC. Amino acids: CASGSGTSDYEQYF.

The V and J genes are TRBV5-6 and TRBJ2-2, with 12 bases aligning to TRBD2. V was pared by 0 bases and J by 6 bases, with 6 bases of the junction left unmatched. This CDR3 is built from 17 residues. Germline CDR1 and CDR2: SGHDT and YYEEEE. CDR3 amino acids: CASSLAPSGGAAGELFF. The CDR3 DNA reads TGTGCCAGCAGCTTGGCCCCTAGCGGGGGGGCGGCCGGGGAGCTGTTTTTT.

The chain has TRBV19 and TRBJ1-2, with 7 positions matching TRBD1. Germline values: CDR1 LNHDA, CDR2 SQIVND (reference sequence). V shed 7 bases, J shed 6 bases, and the junction held 5 bases outside the gene matches. There are 12 residues in the CDR3. The CDR3 DNA is TGTGCCAGTAAAGAGGGGGCTAATGGCTACACCTTC. This sequence encodes CASKEGANGYTF.

This clone came up once. The rearrangement joins TRBV5-4 to TRBJ2-7, with D possibly matching TRBD2 (6 bases). Germline loops: CDR1 SGHNT, CDR2 YYREEE (reference sequence). V lost 6 bases and J 3 bases, leaving 16 bases between the germline ends. The CDR3 length is 14 residues. CDR3 DNA: TGTGCCAGCACTTTCGGGGGAGGTCGCTACGAGCAGTACTTC. Translation: CASTFGGGRYEQYF.